This T cell receptor beta chain was profiled in a study of patients and donors after allogeneic stem cell transplantation. Via MiXCR, TCRdb re-called the RT-PCR reads, giving one row per CDR3 protein. The sample records roughly 250,000 distinct CDR3 sequences, 13% to 15% being singletons. Note on this clonotype: One junction end does not reproduce the germline sequence, and a read error may be involved.

Germline V lookup: CDR1 SGDLS, CDR2 YYNGEE. The CDR3 runs to 18 residues. The rearrangement joins TRBV9 to TRBJ2-2; 10 positions agree with TRBD2. Sample: blood, either unsorted or a sorted T cell fraction (not recorded which). This clonotype was sampled from a human donor who was either an allogeneic HSCT recipient or a stem cell or donor lymphocyte infusion donor (not recorded which). It is not recorded whose cells these are; they may come from a transplant donor. CDR3 in amino acids: CTSSSHPSGSSYTGELFF. The CDR3 nucleotides are TGTACCAGCAGCTCCCACCCTAGCGGGAGCTCATACACCGGGGAGCTGTTTTTT.